This T cell receptor beta chain was sequenced in a study of neurological immune-mediated disorders. Study outcomes and limitations: Multiple sclerosis, the disease with the least TCR clonal expansion, fell below healthy controls, whereas HTLV-1-associated myelopathy showed the most. Private repertoires in all groups were suggested, as expanded clones shared no CDR3 amino acid sequences across subjects.

TCRdb used MiXCR to reprocess the 5' RACE reads, holding one entry per CDR3 protein. In the table there are about 70,000 distinct CDR3 sequences, 3.2% of which are singletons. This CDR3 is 15 amino acids long. Germline CDR1 SGHRS, CDR2 YFSETQ. Trimming left V 0 bases short and J 6 bases short, with 15 bases between. This clonotype was seen repeatedly, ten times or more. Its antigen is not known. The sequenced sample consisted of PBMCs. The chain uses TRBV5-1 and TRBJ1-1; D remains unclear. The TCR originated in a woman aged 45-65 years with multiple sclerosis. The CDR3 DNA follows: TGCGCCAGCAGCTTGGGGTCCCCAGAGGGTTCTGAAGCTTTCTTT. This gives the protein CASSLGSPEGSEAFF.